The sequence of this T cell receptor beta chain was determined in a study of graft-versus-host responses after intestinal transplantation. Clones were sequenced by immunoSEQ multiplex PCR, and TCRdb holds only the in-frame ones, with some missing. The table has about 97,000 clones, about nine tenths seen once. Germline values: CDR1 ENHRY, CDR2 SYGVKD. This CDR3 comprises 14 residues. Trimming removed 11 bases from V and 7 bases from J, with 18 bases in between. V gene TRBV10-3 combines with J gene TRBJ1-6; tentative D call: TRBD1 (6 bases). The TCR was taken from a human patient who received an intestinal transplant, so some T cells may come from the graft donor. Sequenced material: PBMCs, taken about 460 days after intestinal transplant. The chain's CDR3 is CAVQAGAPNSPLHF. CDR3 nucleotide sequence: TGTGCCGTACAAGCGGGGGCCCCAAATTCACCCCTCCACTTT.